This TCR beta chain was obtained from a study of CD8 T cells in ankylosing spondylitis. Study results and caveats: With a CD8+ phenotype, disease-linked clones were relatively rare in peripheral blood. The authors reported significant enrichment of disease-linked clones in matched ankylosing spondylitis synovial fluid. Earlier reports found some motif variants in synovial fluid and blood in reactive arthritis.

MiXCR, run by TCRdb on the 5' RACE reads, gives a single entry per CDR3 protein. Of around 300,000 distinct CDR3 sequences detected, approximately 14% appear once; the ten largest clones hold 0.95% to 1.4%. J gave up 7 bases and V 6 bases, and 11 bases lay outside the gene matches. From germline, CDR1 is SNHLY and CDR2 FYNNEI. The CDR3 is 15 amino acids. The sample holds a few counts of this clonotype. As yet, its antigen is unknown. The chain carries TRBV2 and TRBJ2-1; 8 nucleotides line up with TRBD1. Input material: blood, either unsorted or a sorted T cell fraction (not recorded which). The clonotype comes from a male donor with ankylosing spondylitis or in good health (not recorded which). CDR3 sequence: CASSPGTGLWNEQFF. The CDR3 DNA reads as TGTGCCAGCAGCCCCGGGACAGGTCTTTGGAATGAGCAGTTCTTC.